One sample yielded the 17 T cell receptor beta chains listed below, sequenced in a study of T cell responses to AZD1222 COVID-19 vaccine. Only in-frame clones appear in the TCRdb table, and some are missing; sequencing was by immunoSEQ multiplex PCR. The sample carries 150,000 or so clones, about 90% recorded once. The sample was peripheral blood, taken 28 days after the second dose of the MenACWY control vaccine. These receptors were obtained from an adult who received the MenACWY meningococcal vaccine as a control.

This clone was recorded once. This chain links TRBV7-2 with TRBJ2-2; D is possibly TRBD1 (5 bases). CDR1 is SGHTA and CDR2 is FQGNSA in the germline V gene. V dropped 1 base and J dropped 1 base, with 10 bases sitting between them. The CDR3 loop spans 16 amino acids. The CDR3 DNA sequence: TGTGCCAGCAGCTTAGTCCTCCAGGGGAACACCGGGGAGCTGTTTTTT. It encodes CASSLVLQGNTGELFF.

CDR3 protein: CASSLSASGDYEQYF. The CDR3 DNA sequence: TGTGCCAGCAGTTTATCGGCTAGCGGGGACTACGAGCAGTACTTC. The chain employs TRBV28 and TRBJ2-7, with 9 bases lining up with TRBD2. With V trimmed by 1 base and J by 3 bases, 4 bases remained unmatched. Germline values: CDR1 MDHEN, CDR2 SYDVKM. The CDR3 consists of 15 residues.

The rearrangement joins TRBV3-1 (or the pseudogene TRBV3-2) to TRBJ2-7; D is perhaps TRBD2 (5 bases). This CDR3 contains 13 residues. Trimming took 6 bases from V and 4 from J, leaving 13 bases between them. CDR1 and CDR2 from the germline V gene are LGHDT and YNNKEL (reference sequence). The CDR3 loop reads CASSPGLLYEQYF. The CDR3 DNA is TGTGCCAGCAGTCCAGGACTGCTGTACGAGCAGTACTTC.

The rearrangement links TRBV6-2 or TRBV6-3 to TRBJ1-2; TRBD1 might be the D (6 bases). Germline lookup yields CDR1 MNHEY and CDR2 SVGEGT. Trimming took off 6 bases at V and 7 bases at J, with 18 bases between the two ends. The CDR3 spans 14 residues. The CDR3 bases are TGTGCCAGCAGCCGACGTCCCGGGACATCTGGCTACACCTTC. This codes for CASSRRPGTSGYTF.

The chain is built from TRBV7-2 and TRBJ2-7, with D perhaps TRBD2 (5 bases). The CDR3 consists of 15 residues. In germline, CDR1 is SGHTA, CDR2 FQGNSA. Trimming pared 5 bases from V and 1 base from J, leaving 15 bases between. The CDR3 DNA follows: TGTGCCAGCAGCCGGGCCCGGGGTAGATCCTACGAGCAGTACTTC. Translation gives CASSRARGRSYEQYF.

The chain joins TRBV6-4 to TRBJ2-2; D possibly corresponds to TRBD1 (6 bases). Germline lookup yields CDR1 MRHNA and CDR2 SNTAGT. The CDR3 has 14 amino acids. V lost 4 bases, J lost 1 base, and 7 bases lay in between. CDR3 sequence (DNA): TGTGCCAGCAGTGGGGGACAGAACACCGGGGAGCTGTTTTTT. It specifies CASSGGQNTGELFF.

The chain is built from TRBV7-2 and TRBJ2-5; possible D gene TRBD1, 5 bases. Germline V gives CDR1 SGHTA, CDR2 FQGNSA. The CDR3 length is 18 residues. V gave up 5 bases and J gave up 0 bases, with 22 bases separating them. The CDR3 nucleotides read TGTGCCAGCAGCCCACACCGCAGGACACCCTTGTACCAAGAGACCCAGTACTTC. Translating gives CASSPHRRTPLYQETQYF.

This clone has only one observation. The chain is built from TRBV6-5 and TRBJ2-5; D unclear. CDR1 is MNHEY, CDR2 SVGAGI, per germline. V was pared by 5 bases and J by 5 bases, with 15 bases between. The CDR3 has 14 residues. For the CDR3, the DNA is TGTGCCAGCAGTCGGTCGCTCTCCAGGGAGACCCAGTACTTC. Its protein product is CASSRSLSRETQYF.

V gene TRBV10-1 combines with J gene TRBJ2-3, with 8 nucleotides matching TRBD2. The ends lost 5 bases at V and 5 bases at J; junction bases unmatched: 3. This CDR3 spans 13 amino acids. Germline CDR1 is WNHNN and CDR2 is SYGVQD (reference sequence). The CDR3 protein is CASSRAGEDTQYF. CDR3 nucleotide sequence: TGCGCCAGCAGTCGAGCGGGAGAAGATACGCAGTATTTT.

The J gene is TRBJ1-1, the V gene TRBV14; D is ambiguous. The germline V and J ends were trimmed by 0 bases and 8 bases, with 13 bases remaining between them. Germline V gene data show CDR1 as SGHDN and CDR2 as FVKESK. The CDR3 has 14 amino acids. The CDR3 region is CASSQDWAREEAFF. The CDR3 nucleotides are TGTGCCAGCAGCCAAGATTGGGCGAGGGAAGAAGCTTTCTTT.

The V and J genes are TRBV19 and TRBJ1-5; unclear D gene. CDR3 length equals 14 residues. Trimming cost V 5 bases and J 4 bases, with 12 bases left between them. Germline CDR1 is LNHDA and CDR2 is SQIVND (reference sequence). CDR3 sequence (DNA): TGTGCCAGTAGTTTCGGGATGAGGAATCAGCCCCAGCATTTT. Amino acids: CASSFGMRNQPQHF.

The chain joins TRBV6-2 or TRBV6-3 to TRBJ2-1; TRBD2 agrees at 12 bases. The V gene's germline CDR1 is MNHEY and CDR2 SVGEGT. Trimming cost V 4 bases and J 4 bases; bases outside gene matches: 5. The length of the CDR3 is 16 residues. The CDR3 sequence is CASSSRLAGEYNEQFF. CDR3 nucleotides: TGTGCCAGCAGTTCCAGACTAGCGGGAGAGTACAATGAGCAGTTCTTC.

The genes are TRBV5-1 and TRBJ2-3, with D possibly being TRBD2 (6 bases). The CDR3 consists of 16 residues. Looked up from germline, CDR1 is SGHRS and CDR2 is YFSETQ. Trimming took off 2 bases at V and 2 bases at J, with 15 bases between the two ends. The CDR3 nucleotides read TGCGCCAGCAGCTTCAGTCTGCGGGAATCCACAGATACGCAGTATTTT. Translation gives CASSFSLRESTDTQYF.

The chain joins TRBV27 to TRBJ2-7; 14 nucleotides line up with TRBD2. V shed 6 bases and J 3 bases; nucleotides not matched to a gene: 13. This CDR3 contains 18 residues. Germline V lookup: CDR1 MNHEY, CDR2 SMNVEV (reference sequence). The CDR3 region has the DNA TGTGCCAGCAGCGGGTACGGGACTAGCGGGAGAACAAACTACGAGCAGTACTTC. Translated: CASSGYGTSGRTNYEQYF.

Notes on this clone: This specimen includes other DNA sequences encoding the same CDR3. The gene calls are TRBV27 and TRBJ2-1, with TRBD2 as a possible D gene (6 bases). This CDR3 region has 14 residues. Germline V CDR1 and CDR2: MNHEY, SMNVEV (reference sequence). The V end was cut by 6 bases, the J end by 0 bases, with 9 bases between. Here the CDR3 reads CASRGLSSYNEQFF. CDR3 sequence (DNA): TGTGCCAGCAGGGGACTGAGCTCCTACAATGAGCAGTTCTTC.

The V and J genes are TRBV5-1 and TRBJ2-5; 8 positions match TRBD2. Germline CDR1 is SGHRS and CDR2 is YFSETQ. This CDR3 comprises 17 residues. V lost 4 bases to trimming and J lost 3 bases; unmatched junction nucleotides: 14. The CDR3 is CASSQRHGTSLEETQYF. CDR3 bases: TGCGCCAGCAGCCAACGACACGGGACTAGTCTCGAAGAGACCCAGTACTTC.

Points on this clone: Different DNA sequences within this sample yield the same CDR3. The chain employs TRBV9 and TRBJ1-2, with 8 positions matching TRBD1. Germline CDR1 SGDLS, CDR2 YYNGEE. V gave up 7 bases and J gave up 4 bases; unmatched junction bases: 3. There are 12 residues in the CDR3. CDR3 sequence (DNA): TGTGCCAGCGCCGGACAGGGCTATGGCTACACCTTC. Translating gives CASAGQGYGYTF.